Sequencing of this TCR beta chain was carried out in a study of regulatory T cells in long-lasting Graves disease. Described time point: newly diagnosed GD, antithyroid drugs for less than 3 months. RNA isolated from PBMCs was used to make the TCR library. Germline lookup yields CDR1 SNHLY and CDR2 FYNNEI. There are 14 residues in the CDR3. The V end lost 7 bases, the J end lost 8 bases, and 20 bases lay between the germline ends. For TCR beta, libraries came from iRepertoire HTBI primers and Arm-PCR of CDR3 regions. Each CDR3 protein is one row after TCRdb ran MiXCR on the multiplex PCR reads. This table has around 450,000 distinct CDR3 sequences, 15% to 20% appearing once. These data are also associated with another study on T cells in Graves' hyperthyroidism and ophthalmopathy. That investigation notes: The definition of stable Graves' hyperthyroidism was no ophthalmopathy progression within 18 months.

The source material was peripheral blood mononuclear cells (PBMCs), sampled at new diagnosis, from a patient treated with antithyroid drugs. This TCR was sampled from a man aged 40-50 years with Graves disease. This chain connects TRBV2 to TRBJ1-2; unclear D gene. The CDR3 nucleotides read TGTGCCAGCACTCCCCCGGGAAACTCCGGGGGCTACACCTTC. Encoded protein: CASTPPGNSGGYTF.